A selection of T cell receptor beta chains follows, all from one sample in a study of T cell responses to AZD1222 COVID-19 vaccine. Assay: immunoSEQ multiplex PCR; the TCRdb copy retains only in-frame clones and omits some. The sample yields 110,000 to 150,000 clones, 70% to 90% seen once. The specimen comprised peripheral blood, sampled on day 0 of AZD1222 vaccination. The receptors here all came from an adult in good health. Both conserved end residues are part of each CDR3. Fields, in order: V gene, J gene, CDR3 protein.

V gene: TRBV6-2/TRBV6-3; J gene: TRBJ2-5; CDR3 protein: CASSYTSGTGPQETQYF
V gene: TRBV5-1; J gene: TRBJ1-4; CDR3 protein: CASSLPGIEKLFF
V gene: TRBV6-5; J gene: TRBJ1-5; CDR3 protein: CASSADEYQPQHF
V gene: TRBV28; J gene: TRBJ1-1; CDR3 protein: CASSLTMMNTEAFF
V gene: TRBV29-1; J gene: TRBJ2-1; CDR3 protein: CSVRPPYNEQFF
V gene: TRBV7-2; J gene: TRBJ2-3; CDR3 protein: CASSSFPIGTDTQYF
V gene: TRBV6-1; J gene: TRBJ1-3; CDR3 protein: CASSERRVYGNTIYF
V gene: TRBV9; J gene: TRBJ1-2; CDR3 protein: CASSVVAAFYGYTF
V gene: TRBV28; J gene: TRBJ1-1; CDR3 protein: CASNPTGTGVNMNTEAFF
V gene: TRBV3-1/TRBV3-2; J gene: TRBJ2-2; CDR3 protein: CASSQRLAGELFF
V gene: TRBV6-2/TRBV6-3; J gene: TRBJ2-2; CDR3 protein: CASSRLAGPLGTGELFF
V gene: TRBV7-9; J gene: TRBJ1-3; CDR3 protein: CASSLVAGTGGGNTIYF
V gene: TRBV9; J gene: TRBJ2-1; CDR3 protein: CASSVSVGGRSNEQFF
V gene: TRBV2; J gene: TRBJ1-2; CDR3 protein: CASSEWTGRNYGYTF
V gene: TRBV6-5; J gene: TRBJ2-5; CDR3 protein: CASSTTSGEKETQYF
V gene: TRBV5-6; J gene: TRBJ2-7; CDR3 protein: CASSPAGQGAHWEQYF
V gene: TRBV4-2; J gene: TRBJ2-1; CDR3 protein: CASSQETTSGGEQFF
V gene: TRBV5-1; J gene: TRBJ2-2; CDR3 protein: CASSLTGGQDTGELFF
V gene: TRBV6-5; J gene: TRBJ1-2; CDR3 protein: CASSYPKDGYTF
V gene: TRBV9; J gene: TRBJ2-5; CDR3 protein: CASSAQLGAPQYF
V gene: TRBV7-8; J gene: TRBJ2-2; CDR3 protein: CASSSWPSTGELFF
V gene: TRBV7-9; J gene: TRBJ2-1; CDR3 protein: CASSLVLRDEQFF
V gene: TRBV11-2; J gene: TRBJ1-1; CDR3 protein: CASSLETSGAFF
V gene: TRBV21-1; J gene: TRBJ1-4; CDR3 protein: CASSKDRALNEKLFF
V gene: TRBV7-9; J gene: TRBJ1-5; CDR3 protein: CASSLPGTAKAHF
V gene: TRBV29-1; J gene: TRBJ2-7; CDR3 protein: CSATQDYEQYF
V gene: TRBV14; J gene: TRBJ2-4; CDR3 protein: CASSQGGTDIQYF
V gene: TRBV29-1; J gene: TRBJ1-1; CDR3 protein: CSVSRSTEAFF
V gene: TRBV2; J gene: TRBJ2-5; CDR3 protein: CATHPGRGTETQYF
V gene: TRBV10-3; J gene: TRBJ2-3; CDR3 protein: CAISELELNTQYF
V gene: TRBV28; J gene: TRBJ1-2; CDR3 protein: CASSLEGGYGYTF
V gene: TRBV2; J gene: TRBJ1-1; CDR3 protein: CASSEGRGMDTEAFF
V gene: TRBV30; J gene: TRBJ1-1; CDR3 protein: CAWSPRGNTEAFF
V gene: TRBV7-9; J gene: TRBJ2-1; CDR3 protein: CASSPPPRGTSYNEQFF
V gene: TRBV7-2; J gene: TRBJ1-1; CDR3 protein: CASSLGEVGEAFF
V gene: TRBV2; J gene: TRBJ1-2; CDR3 protein: CASSVTGLADGYTF
V gene: TRBV13; J gene: TRBJ1-6; CDR3 protein: CASSSLGAPGNSPLHF
V gene: TRBV28; J gene: TRBJ1-5; CDR3 protein: CASRAGTGYQPQHF
V gene: TRBV4-1; J gene: TRBJ1-2; CDR3 protein: CASSQDGDYGYTF
V gene: TRBV25-1; J gene: TRBJ2-5; CDR3 protein: CASSEWTSGDQETQYF
V gene: TRBV5-4; J gene: TRBJ1-2; CDR3 protein: CASSNSGGRGYTF
V gene: TRBV12-5; J gene: TRBJ2-2; CDR3 protein: CASGTTNTGELFF
V gene: TRBV6-5; J gene: TRBJ1-1; CDR3 protein: CASSFWGDTEAFF
V gene: TRBV28; J gene: TRBJ1-1; CDR3 protein: CACTTGTEAFF
V gene: TRBV5-1; J gene: TRBJ1-1; CDR3 protein: CASSLARRTEAFF
V gene: TRBV15; J gene: TRBJ2-7; CDR3 protein: CATSRGGQISYEQYF
V gene: TRBV25-1; J gene: TRBJ1-4; CDR3 protein: CASSEPGKPLFF
V gene: TRBV7-9; J gene: TRBJ2-1; CDR3 protein: CASRLTSGNYNEQFF
V gene: TRBV6-5; J gene: TRBJ2-7; CDR3 protein: CASSLYISYEQYF
V gene: TRBV2; J gene: TRBJ1-1; CDR3 protein: CASRKQGATEAFF
V gene: TRBV6-6; J gene: TRBJ1-2; CDR3 protein: CASSLDPNYGYTF
V gene: TRBV3-1/TRBV3-2; J gene: TRBJ1-5; CDR3 protein: CASSQGTGGNQPQHF